This T cell receptor beta chain is drawn from a study of fetal regulatory T cell absence and autoimmunity. Study-wide points: Compared with cord blood, pancreas showed oligoclonal TCR enrichment, some clones over 100-fold.

Remarks on this clone: The antigen remains undetermined.

The survey-level immunoSEQ assay was used. Here immunoSEQ multiplex PCR was the method, and the copy in TCRdb shows in-frame clones only, minus some. The data contain about 50,000 clones, about 86% of them singletons. The TCR comes from a newborn boy with IPEX syndrome. Sequenced material: cord blood.

The CDR3 nucleotides are TGTGCTAGTGCCCTTGACGGGTACCAAGAGACCCAGTACTTC. The encoded protein is CASALDGYQETQYF. The V and J genes are TRBV12-5 and TRBJ2-5; D gene uncertain. Germline V gene sequence: CDR1 LGHNT, CDR2 FRNRAP. V lost 7 bases and J 0 bases, leaving 12 bases between the germline ends. There are 14 residues in the CDR3.